This TCR beta chain was retrieved from a study of PD-1 blockade in classical Hodgkin lymphoma. Broader study findings: While CD8+ TCR diversity did not rise significantly by C4D1, CD4+ TCR diversity did. Before treatment, TCR diversity in newly diagnosed patients was reportedly lower than in healthy donors. Complete responders matched newly diagnosed patients in baseline diversity.

Produced via immunoSEQ multiplex PCR; TCRdb's table is partial and in-frame only. The table has roughly 45,000 clones, about 65% seen once; the top ten hold 2.5% to 3%. In regard to this clone: Its specificity is unknown.

Brentuximab vedotin exposure varied among the patients, all of whom had relapsed after autologous stem cell transplantation. Progressive disease, partial response or complete response was each patient's best response. The sequencing here drew on peripheral blood mononuclear cells (PBMCs), taken before the second cycle of nivolumab. This TCR derives from a human donor with classical Hodgkin lymphoma.

This CDR3 is CASSLDGGGPSTDTQYF. CDR3 nucleotide sequence: TGTGCCAGCAGCTTGGATGGCGGGGGCCCTAGCACAGATACGCAGTATTTT. V usage is TRBV5-6 and J usage is TRBJ2-3; tentative D call: TRBD2 (7 bases). V was pared by 0 bases and J by 0 bases, with 14 bases between. This CDR3 has 17 residues. Germline V lookup: CDR1 SGHDT, CDR2 YYEEEE. Supplemented by reference TRBV5-6 and TRBJ2-3, the full variable domain reads DAGVTQSPTHLIKTRGQQVTLRCSPKSGHDTVSWYQQALGQGPQFIFQYYEEEERQRGNFPDRFSGHQFPNYSSELNVNALLLGDSALYLCASSLDGGGPSTDTQYFGPGTRLTVL.